This TCR beta chain was sequenced during a study of T cell repertoires in cytomegalovirus infection. In the study overall: Shared public TCR beta signatures pointed to both CMV infection and a matching HLA type.

MiXCR, run by TCRdb on the reads, gives a single entry per CDR3 protein. The data hold approximately 910,000 distinct CDR3 sequences, with approximately 31% observed a single time. This CDR3 contains 15 residues. CDR1 is MNHEY, CDR2 SVGEGT, per germline. J lost 4 bases, V lost 2 bases, and 5 bases had no gene match. This clonotype was observed a handful of times. Its matching antigen is unknown. The sequence derives from a human donor in good health (CMV status not recorded). Some clones in this sample may be carry-over from other donors' samples. This chain joins TRBV6-2 or TRBV6-3 and TRBJ1-5; 7 bases line up with TRBD1. The material sequenced was cultured CD8+ T cells from PBMCs, taken from culture after CMV antigen stimulation. The CDR3 is CASSYGTASNQPQHF. DNA of the CDR3: TGTGCCAGCAGTTACGGGACAGCCTCTAATCAGCCCCAGCATTTT.